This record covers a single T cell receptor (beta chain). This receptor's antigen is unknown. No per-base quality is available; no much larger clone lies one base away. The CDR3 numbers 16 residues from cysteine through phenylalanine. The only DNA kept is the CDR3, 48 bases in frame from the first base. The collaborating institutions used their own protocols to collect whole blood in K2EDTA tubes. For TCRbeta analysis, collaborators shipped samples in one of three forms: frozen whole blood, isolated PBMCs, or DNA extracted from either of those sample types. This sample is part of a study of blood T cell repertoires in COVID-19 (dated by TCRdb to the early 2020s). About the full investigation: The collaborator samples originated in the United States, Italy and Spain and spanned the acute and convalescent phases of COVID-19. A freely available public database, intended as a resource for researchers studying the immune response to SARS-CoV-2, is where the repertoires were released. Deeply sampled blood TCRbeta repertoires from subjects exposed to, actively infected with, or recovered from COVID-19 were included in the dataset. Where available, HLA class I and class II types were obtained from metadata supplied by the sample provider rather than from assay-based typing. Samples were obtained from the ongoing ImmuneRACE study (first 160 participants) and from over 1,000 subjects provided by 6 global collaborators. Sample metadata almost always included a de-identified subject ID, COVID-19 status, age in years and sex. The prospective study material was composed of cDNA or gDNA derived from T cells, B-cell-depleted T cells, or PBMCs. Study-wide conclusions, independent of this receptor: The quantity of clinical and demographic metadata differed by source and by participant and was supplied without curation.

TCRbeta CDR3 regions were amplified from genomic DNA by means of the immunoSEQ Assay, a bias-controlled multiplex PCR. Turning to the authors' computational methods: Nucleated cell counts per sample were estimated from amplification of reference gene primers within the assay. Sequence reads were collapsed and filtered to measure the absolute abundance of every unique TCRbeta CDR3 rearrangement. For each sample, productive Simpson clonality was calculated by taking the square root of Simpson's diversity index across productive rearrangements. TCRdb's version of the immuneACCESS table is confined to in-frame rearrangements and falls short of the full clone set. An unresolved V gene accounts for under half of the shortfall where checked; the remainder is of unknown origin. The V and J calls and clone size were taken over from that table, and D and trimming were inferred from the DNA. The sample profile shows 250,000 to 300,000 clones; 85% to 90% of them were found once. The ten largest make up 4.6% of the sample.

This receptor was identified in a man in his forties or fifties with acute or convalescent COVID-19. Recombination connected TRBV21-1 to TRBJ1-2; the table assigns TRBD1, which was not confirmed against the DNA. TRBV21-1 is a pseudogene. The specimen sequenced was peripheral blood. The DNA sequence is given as TGTGCCAGCAGCGAAGGAGAGGGACAGAAGACCTATGGCTACACCTTC. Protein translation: CASSEGEGQKTYGYTF.